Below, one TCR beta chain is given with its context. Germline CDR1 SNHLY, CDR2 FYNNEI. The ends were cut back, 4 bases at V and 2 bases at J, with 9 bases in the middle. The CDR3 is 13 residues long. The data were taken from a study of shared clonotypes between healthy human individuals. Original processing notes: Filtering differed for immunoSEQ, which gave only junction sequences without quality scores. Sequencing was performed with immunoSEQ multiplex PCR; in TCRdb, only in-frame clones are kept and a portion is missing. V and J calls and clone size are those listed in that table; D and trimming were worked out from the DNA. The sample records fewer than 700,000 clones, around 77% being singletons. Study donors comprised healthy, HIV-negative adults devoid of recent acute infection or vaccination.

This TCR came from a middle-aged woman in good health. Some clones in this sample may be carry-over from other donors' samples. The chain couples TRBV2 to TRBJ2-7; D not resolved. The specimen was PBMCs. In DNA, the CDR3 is TGTGCCAGCAGTGCCAACAGTCCCTACGAGCAGTACTTC. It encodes CASSANSPYEQYF.